This TCR beta chain came from a study of blood T cell repertoires in COVID-19. Background on the study: Material from acute and convalescent COVID-19 was sourced from the United States, Italy and Spain. Sources were T cells, B-cell-depleted T cells, or PBMCs; the material itself was cDNA or gDNA.

Germline CDR1 SGHRS, CDR2 YFSETQ. The CDR3 has 15 residues. J gave up 3 bases and V 4 bases, and 9 bases lay outside the gene matches. Seattle patient enrollment occurred during active infection, with longitudinal follow-up thereafter. In the original analysis: Amplification with reference gene primers provided the estimates of nucleated cell counts. Assay used: immunoSEQ multiplex PCR; TCRdb lists only in-frame clones, some missing. Clone size and V and J calls were adopted from that table, with D and trimming inferred from the DNA. The profile shows about 400,000 clones, roughly 90% of them singletons.

The chain recombines TRBV5-1 with TRBJ2-5, with 7 bases identical to TRBD2. The clonotype comes from an older woman with COVID-19, enrolled during active disease. Material: peripheral blood. CDR3 region: CASSLGGGVEETQYF. The DNA of the CDR3 is TGCGCCAGCAGCCTCGGCGGGGGAGTAGAAGAGACCCAGTACTTC.